This record looks at one TCR beta chain sequence and its context. Its antigen remains unknown. There are 14 residues in the CDR3. The germline V gene has CDR1 MNHEY and CDR2 SVGAGI. V was pared by 2 bases and J by 4 bases, with 12 bases between. This record belongs to a study of T cell responses to AZD1222 COVID-19 vaccine. Findings and limits, study-wide: Once two AZD1222 doses were given, Spike-specific TCR breadth and depth went up. The study reported that nearly half of spike-specific TCRs target unmutated variant regions.

Generated by immunoSEQ multiplex PCR, the TCRdb table keeps only in-frame clones and is missing some. The data show about 96,000 clones, 75% to 90% seen once. The sequences come from peripheral blood, collected on day 0 of AZD1222 vaccination. The receptor's source is an adult in good health. V usage is TRBV6-5 and J usage is TRBJ2-7; D is unclear. CDR3 sequence: CASSYADGPYEQYF. The CDR3 region has the DNA TGTGCCAGCAGTTACGCGGACGGACCTTACGAGCAGTACTTC.